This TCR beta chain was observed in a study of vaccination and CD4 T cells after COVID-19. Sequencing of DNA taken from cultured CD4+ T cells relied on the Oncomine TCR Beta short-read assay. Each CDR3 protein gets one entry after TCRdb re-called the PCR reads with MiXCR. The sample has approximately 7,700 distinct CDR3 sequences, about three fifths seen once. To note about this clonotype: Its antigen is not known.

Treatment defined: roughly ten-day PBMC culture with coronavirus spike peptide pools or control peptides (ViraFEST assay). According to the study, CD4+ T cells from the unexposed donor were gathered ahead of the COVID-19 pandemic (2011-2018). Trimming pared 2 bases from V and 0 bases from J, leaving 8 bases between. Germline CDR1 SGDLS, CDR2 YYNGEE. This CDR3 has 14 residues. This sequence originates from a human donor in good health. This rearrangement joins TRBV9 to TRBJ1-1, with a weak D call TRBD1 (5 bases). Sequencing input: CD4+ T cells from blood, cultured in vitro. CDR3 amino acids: CASSVSGLNTEAFF. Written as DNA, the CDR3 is TGTGCCAGCAGCGTTTCAGGGCTGAACACTGAAGCTTTCTTT.